The subject of this entry is one TCR beta chain. The antigen is unknown. This entry belongs to a study of T-cell reconstitution after alpha-beta-depleted transplantation in children. Study-level points and caveats: After transplant, at about two months, alpha-beta T cells were reportedly derived from several hundred expanded graft clones.

Unique molecular identifiers were used to barcode this TCRbeta library. TCRdb ran MiXCR on the PCR reads and lists one entry per CDR3 protein. This table has hundreds of thousands of distinct CDR3 sequences, 15% to 20% appearing once. The input for sequencing was PBMCs, mostly from graft donor cells, taken 360 days after TCRalphabeta/CD19-depleted stem cell transplant. The source of this sequence is a boy in the first two years of life who had a stem cell transplant for Wiskott-Aldrich syndrome, so the T cells may come from the graft donor.

The CDR3 protein is CASSFASGTIYEQFF. The CDR3 nucleotides are TGCGCCAGCAGCTTTGCTAGCGGGACAATTTATGAGCAGTTCTTC. The V gene is TRBV5-1, the J gene TRBJ2-1; 9 bases match TRBD2. Trimming at V came to 2 bases and at J to 8 bases, leaving 8 bases not matched to a gene. The CDR3 consists of 15 residues. The V gene's germline CDR1 is SGHRS and CDR2 YFSETQ.